The 26 T cell receptor beta chains below were found in one sample sequenced in a study of blood T cells in healthy people across ages. Alongside a J-beta primer mix, a sample-barcoded 5' primer served in a second PCR lasting roughly 6 to 12 cycles. TCRdb re-derived calls from the 5' RACE reads in MiXCR, one entry per CDR3 protein. The sample holds some 640,000 distinct CDR3 sequences, more than 40% seen once. Source material: blood. These receptor sequences come from an older woman in good health.

DNA of the CDR3: TGTGCCAGCAGTCGCAAGCCGTCTGTCCTAGCGGGAGAGGAGGAGCAGTTCTTC. Its translation: CASSRKPSVLAGEEEQFF. This chain connects TRBV4-2 to TRBJ2-1, with 10 bases matching TRBD2. The V gene end was trimmed by 6 bases and the J gene end by 10 bases; junction bases not matched to a gene: 21. CDR1 LGHNA and CDR2 YNFKEQ come from the germline V gene. This CDR3 is 18 amino acids long.

The rearrangement uses TRBV20-1 and TRBJ2-1; D unresolved. Germline assignment: CDR1 DFQATT and CDR2 SNEGSKA (reference sequence). CDR3 length: 13 residues. Trimming took off 6 bases at V and 8 bases at J, with 17 bases between the two ends. The CDR3: CSADPARADEQFF. DNA for the CDR3: TGCAGTGCAGATCCTGCTAGGGCAGATGAGCAGTTCTTC.

The sample holds a few counts of this clonotype. In nucleotides, the CDR3 is TGCGCCAGCAGCTTGGGGTTCGCAGATACGCAGTATTTT. Protein sequence: CASSLGFADTQYF. The chain is built from TRBV5-1 and TRBJ2-3; no reliable D call. The CDR3 spans 13 residues. Looked up from germline, CDR1 is SGHRS and CDR2 is YFSETQ. The ends were cut back, 0 bases at V and 4 bases at J, with 6 bases in the middle.

This rearrangement joins TRBV11-2 to TRBJ2-5; 11 nucleotides match TRBD2. The DNA end favors TRBJ2-7, so the J call may be wrong. The CDR3 length is 15 residues. Germline-derived CDR1 and CDR2 are SGHAT and FQNNGV. This CDR3 is CASSYTSGRDYEQYF. The CDR3 nucleotides are TGTGCCAGCAGCTATACTAGCGGGAGAGATTACGAGCAGTACTTC.

This rearrangement joins TRBV4-1 to TRBJ2-4, with 10 bases that match TRBD2. V gave up 1 base and J gave up 0 bases; unmatched junction bases: 9. CDR3 length: 19 amino acids. Per the germline V gene, CDR1 is MGHRA and CDR2 is YSYEKL. The CDR3 protein is CASSQVVKREGRAKNIQYF. For the CDR3, the DNA is TGCGCCAGCAGCCAAGTTGTTAAGCGGGAGGGCCGAGCCAAAAACATTCAGTACTTC.

On this clonotype: The CDR3 does not close with the conserved phenylalanine or tryptophan, likely indicating a read error. This rearrangement joins TRBV5-1 to TRBJ2-1, with 7 bases identical to TRBD1. From germline, CDR1 is SGHRS and CDR2 YFSETQ. V gave up 8 bases and J gave up 2 bases; unmatched junction bases: 10. This CDR3 is built from 15 residues. The chain's CDR3 is CASRMTGTAYNEQFS. CDR3 nucleotide sequence: TGCGCCAGTAGGATGACCGGGACAGCCTACAATGAGCAGTTCTCC.

The rearrangement joins TRBV5-1 to TRBJ1-2, with unresolved D. Deletions cut 2 bases from V and 5 bases from J, with 10 bases between. The germline V gene encodes CDR1 SGHRS and CDR2 YFSETQ. This CDR3 is built from 13 residues. The CDR3 protein is CASSLDHNYGYTF. CDR3 sequence (DNA): TGCGCCAGCAGCTTAGACCATAATTATGGCTACACCTTC.

The V call is TRBV20-1, the J call TRBJ2-7, with 9 positions matching TRBD2. The better agreement between TRBJ2-4 and the DNA end casts doubt on the J call. The CDR3 runs to 12 residues. Germline CDR1 is DFQATT and CDR2 is SNEGSKA (reference sequence). DNA for the CDR3: TGCGGGGTAGCGGGAGTACAAAACATTCAGTACTTC. It translates to CGVAGVQNIQYF.

The rearrangement joins TRBV20-1 to TRBJ2-4; D possibly corresponds to TRBD1 (6 bases). The V gene's germline CDR1 is DFQATT and CDR2 SNEGSKA (reference sequence). The CDR3 extends over 16 amino acids. The V end lost 0 bases, the J end lost 6 bases, and 18 bases lay between the germline ends. Written as DNA, the CDR3 is TGCAGTGCTAGAGATCTTACGCTAGCCAGGGGAAACATTCAGTACTTC. As protein: CSARDLTLARGNIQYF.

Only a few counts were recorded for this clonotype. V and J are TRBV6-5 and TRBJ1-6; 7 nucleotides align to TRBD1. The CDR3 contains 17 residues. Germline V gene data show CDR1 as MNHEY and CDR2 as SVGAGI. The V gene end was trimmed by 1 base and the J gene end by 5 bases; junction bases not matched to a gene: 8. The CDR3 sequence: CASSYYEGAADNSPLHF. The CDR3 DNA reads as TGTGCCAGCAGTTACTACGAGGGGGCTGCCGATAATTCACCCCTCCACTTT.

CDR3 in amino acids: CASSLATGGYEQYF. The DNA for the CDR3 is TGCGCCAGCAGCTTGGCAACGGGGGGCTACGAGCAGTACTTC. V gene TRBV5-1 combines with J gene TRBJ2-7, with 7 bases fitting TRBD2. Trimming removed 0 bases from V and 3 bases from J; junction bases left unmatched: 3. In germline, CDR1 is SGHRS, CDR2 YFSETQ. The CDR3 loop spans 14 amino acids.

V is TRBV7-9 and J is TRBJ2-3, with 9 bases that match TRBD2. The CDR3 extends over 17 amino acids. Per the germline V gene, CDR1 is SEHNR and CDR2 is FQNEAQ (reference sequence). The V and J ends lost 5 bases and 2 bases, in that order; junction bases with no gene match: 11. The CDR3 here is CASSPGGLAGLTDTQYF. As DNA, the CDR3 is TGTGCCAGCAGCCCGGGAGGCCTAGCGGGACTCACAGATACGCAGTATTTT.

This clonotype was counted only a few times. The J gene is TRBJ2-7, the V gene TRBV20-1; D ambiguous. V was shortened by 0 bases and J by 1 base, with 13 bases between the two germline ends. The CDR3 is 15 amino acids. Germline loops: CDR1 DFQATT, CDR2 SNEGSKA (reference sequence). The CDR3 reads CSARDNLPQSYEQYF. CDR3 bases: TGCAGTGCTAGAGATAACCTCCCCCAATCCTACGAGCAGTACTTC.

The chain combines TRBV10-3 with TRBJ2-7; possible D gene TRBD1, 5 bases. The germline V gene encodes CDR1 ENHRY and CDR2 SYGVKD. Trimming shortened V by 6 bases and J by 4 bases, and 25 bases separated the two germline ends. The CDR3 covers 17 residues. CDR3 DNA sequence: TGTGCCATCAGGCGTCAGGGTGGTACGGAGAACGGGTACGAGCAGTACTTC. This sequence encodes CAIRRQGGTENGYEQYF.

The gene calls are TRBV10-3 and TRBJ2-3; TRBD1 aligns across 7 bases. The junction had 3 bases not matched to a gene; V was cut back by 4 bases and J by 2 bases. CDR3 size: 14 residues. CDR1 and CDR2 (germline): ENHRY, SYGVKD. The chain's CDR3 is CAISGTGFTDTQYF. The DNA of the CDR3 is TGTGCCATCAGTGGGACAGGATTCACAGATACGCAGTATTTT.

The V and J genes are TRBV5-1 and TRBJ1-2; possible D gene TRBD1, 5 bases. Between the trimmed V and J ends, which lost 1 base and 0 bases, there was a span of 10 bases. This CDR3 is 15 amino acids long. Germline V gene sequence: CDR1 SGHRS, CDR2 YFSETQ. The CDR3 DNA reads TGCGCCAGCAGCTTGATGGCGACAGCTAACTATGGCTACACCTTC. This gives the protein CASSLMATANYGYTF.

J is TRBJ2-7 and V is TRBV20-1; 11 nucleotides align to TRBD2. Germline-derived CDR1 and CDR2 are DFQATT and SNEGSKA (reference sequence). This CDR3 has 16 residues. The CDR3 loop is CSTGTSGSRSSYEQYF. Written as DNA, the CDR3 is TGCAGCACCGGGACTAGCGGAAGCCGTAGCTCCTACGAGCAGTACTTC.

The V call is TRBV3-1, the J call TRBJ1-6; D is undetermined. Per the germline V gene, CDR1 is LGHDT and CDR2 is YNNKEL (reference sequence). This CDR3 contains 11 residues. Trimming removed 0 bases at V and 14 bases at J, with 5 bases between. The CDR3: CASSQDRTLHF. CDR3 bases: TGTGCCAGCAGCCAAGACCGGACCCTCCACTTT.

There are a few counts of this clonotype. The rearrangement uses TRBV29-1 and TRBJ1-1; TRBD1 agrees at 7 bases. The CDR3 totals 13 residues. With V trimmed by 5 bases and J by 2 bases, 5 bases remained unmatched. CDR1 is SQVTM, CDR2 ANQGSEA, per germline. CDR3 bases: TGCAGCGTTTGGACAGGAGTTAACACTGAAGCTTTCTTT. Its translation: CSVWTGVNTEAFF.

The V gene is TRBV10-3, the J gene TRBJ2-7; 9 positions agree with TRBD1. The length of the CDR3 is 15 residues. J gave up 1 base and V 9 bases, and 10 bases lay outside the gene matches. Germline CDR1 ENHRY, CDR2 SYGVKD. DNA for the CDR3: TGTGCCATTTCGACCCCGGGACAGGGATCCTACGAGCAGTACTTC. It codes for CAISTPGQGSYEQYF.

This clonotype has a handful of counts. The DNA of the CDR3 is TGTGCCGGCAAGACAGCCGAAGGCTACACCTTC. Amino acid sequence: CAGKTAEGYTF. The gene calls are TRBV28 and TRBJ1-2, with D perhaps TRBD1 (5 bases). Trimming removed 11 bases at V and 8 bases at J, with 15 bases between. The germline V gene has CDR1 MDHEN and CDR2 SYDVKM. The CDR3 is 11 amino acids.

The chain links TRBV20-1 to TRBJ2-7; D uncertain. V lost 0 bases and J 0 bases, leaving 15 bases between the germline ends. The length of the CDR3 is 16 residues. Germline V gives CDR1 DFQATT, CDR2 SNEGSKA (reference sequence). CDR3 sequence reads: CSARDRKQASSYEQYF. The CDR3 bases are TGCAGTGCTAGAGATCGAAAACAAGCCTCCTCCTACGAGCAGTACTTC.

This clonotype has more than one count but fewer than ten. The chain couples TRBV7-2 to TRBJ2-3; weak D call: TRBD2 (6 bases). V lost 1 base, J lost 3 bases, and 11 bases lay in between. Germline-derived CDR1 and CDR2 are SGHTA and FQGNSA. The CDR3 sequence is 15 residues long. CDR3 loop: CASSLGLVSTDTQYF. CDR3 in DNA: TGTGCCAGCAGCTTAGGACTAGTATCGACAGATACGCAGTATTTT. The full variable domain, rest sourced from reference TRBV7-2 and TRBJ2-3, is GAGVSQSPSNKVTEKGKDVELRCDPISGHTALYWYRQSLGQGLEFLIYFQGNSAPDKSGLPSDRFSAERTGGSVSTLTIQRTQQEDSAVYLCASSLGLVSTDTQYFGPGTRLTVL.

This sequence joins TRBV6-1 and TRBJ2-5; TRBD1 matches at 9 bases. The ends lost 8 bases at V and 5 bases at J; junction bases unmatched: 12. The germline CDR1 and CDR2 sequences are MNHNS and SASEGT. The CDR3 has 15 residues. The DNA of the CDR3 is TGTGCCAGCCGGAGTCGGTACAGGGGGCCTGAGACCCAGTACTTC. It translates to CASRSRYRGPETQYF.

The chain couples TRBV25-1 to TRBJ2-3; no clear D. Between the trimmed V and J ends, which lost 8 bases and 0 bases, there was a span of 12 bases. The CDR3 runs 14 residues. Germline V gives CDR1 MGHDK, CDR2 SYGVNS. The CDR3 is CASAPRTSTDTQYF. Written as DNA, the CDR3 is TGTGCCAGCGCGCCGAGAACTAGCACAGATACGCAGTATTTT.

The rearrangement uses TRBV12-3 or TRBV12-4 and TRBJ2-1, with unresolved D. The CDR3 has 12 amino acids. V lost 5 bases to trimming and J lost 13 bases, with 15 bases between them. The CDR3 DNA follows: TGTGCCAGCAGTCCATTCAGGCAGACCCAGTTCTTC. This sequence encodes CASSPFRQTQFF.